A single sample is the source of the 9 T cell receptor beta chains below, sequenced in a study of blood T cell repertoires in COVID-19. Clones were read by immunoSEQ multiplex PCR, and TCRdb kept only the in-frame ones, dropping some. The sample holds tens of thousands of clones, roughly 90% seen once. The sample taken for sequencing was peripheral blood. The receptor set was obtained from a human donor in a cohort sampled during active COVID-19.

The V gene is TRBV19, the J gene TRBJ2-7; D is unresolved. CDR3 length: 14 residues. From germline, CDR1 is LNHDA and CDR2 SQIVND (reference sequence). V lost 0 bases to trimming and J lost 0 bases, with 6 bases between them. CDR3 sequence reads: CASSIDRGSYEQYF. As DNA, the CDR3 is TGTGCCAGTAGTATAGACCGAGGCTCCTACGAGCAGTACTTC.

This clone appeared once. This chain connects TRBV7-8 to TRBJ2-2; D is possibly TRBD1 (7 bases). CDR3 length equals 16 residues. The V end was cut by 1 base, the J end by 5 bases, with 14 bases between. The germline V gene encodes CDR1 SGHVS and CDR2 FQNEAQ. DNA of the CDR3: TGTGCCAGCAGCTTAGTGATGGCAGGGGGGACCGGGGAGCTGTTTTTT. Translation gives CASSLVMAGGTGELFF.

The chain couples TRBV19 to TRBJ1-6; 12 bases match TRBD1. Germline-derived CDR1 and CDR2 are LNHDA and SQIVND (reference sequence). The CDR3 covers 14 residues. The V segment lost 5 bases and the J segment 10 bases; nucleotides outside the gene matches: 3. The CDR3 nucleotides are TGTGCCAGTAGTTATGGGACAGGGGGCTCACCCCTCCACTTT. It encodes CASSYGTGGSPLHF.

This chain uses TRBV2 with TRBJ1-1, with D perhaps TRBD1 (5 bases). Between the trimmed V and J ends, which lost 4 bases and 1 base, there was a span of 10 bases. The CDR3 is 14 residues long. The germline CDR1 and CDR2 sequences are SNHLY and FYNNEI. The CDR3 sequence is CASSVGARNTEAFF. The DNA of the CDR3 is TGTGCCAGCAGTGTAGGGGCAAGGAACACTGAAGCTTTCTTT. The entire variable domain, with the rest obtained from reference TRBV2 and TRBJ1-1, is as follows: EPEVTQTPSHQVTQMGQEVILRCVPISNHLYFYWYRQILGQKVEFLVSFYNNEISEKSEIFDDQFSVERPDGSNFTLKIRSTKLEDSAMYFCASSVGARNTEAFFGQGTRLTVV.

The rearrangement uses TRBV5-4 and TRBJ2-2, with 7 bases fitting TRBD2. The germline V gene has CDR1 SGHNT and CDR2 YYREEE (reference sequence). V was pared by 4 bases and J by 0 bases, with 3 bases of the junction left unmatched. The CDR3 runs 15 residues. The CDR3 loop reads CASSTTSTNTGELFF. CDR3 bases: TGTGCCAGCAGCACGACTAGCACGAACACCGGGGAGCTGTTTTTT.

The chain's CDR3 is CASSLGRDNEQFF. The CDR3 bases are TGTGCCAGCAGTTTGGGTCGGGACAATGAGCAGTTCTTC. The genes are TRBV12-3 or TRBV12-4 and TRBJ2-1; D uncertain. Trimming took off 3 bases at V and 5 bases at J, with 8 bases between the two ends. The CDR3 has 13 amino acids.

The chain joins TRBV5-6 to TRBJ2-1, with 11 bases identical to TRBD2. The V and J ends lost 6 bases and 5 bases, in that order; junction bases with no gene match: 7. There are 15 residues in the CDR3. Germline V CDR1 and CDR2: SGHDT, YYEEEE. CDR3 in amino acids: CASTPLAGVNNEQFF. For the CDR3, the DNA is TGTGCCAGCACCCCACTAGCGGGGGTAAACAATGAGCAGTTCTTC.

The CDR3 DNA follows: TGTGCCAGCAGTTACTCATGGCCAGGGTACGAGCAGTACTTC. It yields the protein CASSYSWPGYEQYF. The rearrangement joins TRBV6-2 or TRBV6-3 to TRBJ2-7; TRBD1 might be the D (5 bases). This CDR3 spans 14 amino acids. Germline CDR1 and CDR2: MNHEY and SVGEGT. V lost 0 bases and J 4 bases, leaving 10 bases between the germline ends.

In the case of this clone: The same CDR3 also results from other DNA sequences found in this sample. The genes are TRBV5-1 and TRBJ2-2; D unresolved. Trimming left V 1 base short and J 0 bases short, with 7 bases between. CDR1 and CDR2 (germline): SGHRS, YFSETQ. This CDR3 is built from 15 residues. The CDR3 protein is CASSLRQANTGELFF. In DNA form, the CDR3 reads TGCGCCAGCAGCTTGCGCCAGGCGAACACCGGGGAGCTGTTTTTT. Complete variable domain (other parts from reference TRBV5-1 and TRBJ2-2): KAGVTQTPRYLIKTRGQQVTLSCSPISGHRSVSWYQQTPGQGLQFLFEYFSETQRNKGNFPGRFSGRQFSNSRSEMNVSTLELGDSALYLCASSLRQANTGELFFGEGSRLTVL.